The present entry profiles one T cell receptor beta chain with its context. The same CDR3 also results from other DNA sequences found in this sample. From germline, CDR1 is SGHTA and CDR2 FQGNSA. This CDR3 is built from 11 residues. The V and J ends lost 2 bases and 4 bases respectively, with 2 bases between them. The data belong to a study of blood T cell repertoires in COVID-19. Assay used: immunoSEQ multiplex PCR; TCRdb lists only in-frame clones, some missing. The sample shows some 200,000 clones, roughly 90% of them seen only once. This TCR was sampled from a woman between 50 and 59 years old with acute or convalescent COVID-19. The rearrangement joins TRBV7-2 to TRBJ1-1; no clear D. Material for sequencing was peripheral blood. The CDR3 loop is CASSLRTEAFF. In DNA form, the CDR3 reads TGTGCCAGCAGCTTACGCACTGAAGCTTTCTTT.